Listed here is a single TCR beta chain. A Seattle source enrolled patients during active infection and followed them longitudinally. As handled by the study authors: Estimated nucleated cell counts came from reference gene primer amplification. Data came from immunoSEQ multiplex PCR; TCRdb stores just in-frame clones and leaves some out. V, J and clone size derive from that table, while D and trimming were established from the DNA sequence. The sample carries 100,000 to 150,000 clones, approximately 85% recorded once. The data are from a study of blood T cell repertoires in COVID-19. Study-level background: The study drew acute and convalescent COVID-19 samples from the United States, Italy and Spain. In each case, the material was cDNA or gDNA derived from T cells, B-cell-depleted T cells, or PBMCs.

Trimming removed 1 base at V and 3 bases at J, with 13 bases between. The CDR3 extends over 15 amino acids. CDR1 and CDR2 from the germline V gene are SGHTA and FQGNSA. V gene TRBV7-2 combines with J gene TRBJ2-7; possible D gene TRBD1, 6 bases. Sequencing was done on a sample of peripheral blood. The sequence was collected from a man aged 30 to 39 with COVID-19, enrolled during active disease. CDR3 in DNA: TGTGCCAGCAGCTTAGGTCCAGGGGAAGGCTACGAGCAGTACTTC. Its protein product is CASSLGPGEGYEQYF. Filled out from reference TRBV7-2 and TRBJ2-7, the complete variable domain reads GAGVSQSPSNKVTEKGKDVELRCDPISGHTALYWYRQSLGQGLEFLIYFQGNSAPDKSGLPSDRFSAERTGGSVSTLTIQRTQQEDSAVYLCASSLGPGEGYEQYFGPGTRLTVT.